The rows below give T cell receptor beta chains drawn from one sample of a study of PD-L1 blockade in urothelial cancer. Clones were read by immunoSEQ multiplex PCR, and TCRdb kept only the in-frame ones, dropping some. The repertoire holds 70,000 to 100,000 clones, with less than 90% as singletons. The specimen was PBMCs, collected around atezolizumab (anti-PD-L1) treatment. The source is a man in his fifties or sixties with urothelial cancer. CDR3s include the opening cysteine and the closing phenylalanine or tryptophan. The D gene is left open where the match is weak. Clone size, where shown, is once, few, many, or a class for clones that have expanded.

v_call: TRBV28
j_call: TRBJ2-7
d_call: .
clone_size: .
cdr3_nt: TGTGCCAGCAGTACACAGGGCCCCTACGAGCAGTACTTC
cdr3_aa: CASSTQGPYEQYF

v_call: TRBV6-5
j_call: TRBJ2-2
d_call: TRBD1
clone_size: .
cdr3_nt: TGTGCCAGCAGTCGACAGGGTCGCGACACCGGGGAGCTGTTTTTT
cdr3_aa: CASSRQGRDTGELFF

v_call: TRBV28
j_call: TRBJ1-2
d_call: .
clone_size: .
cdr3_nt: TGTGCCAGCAGAGTTGGGGCAGGGCTTTATGCCTACACCTTC
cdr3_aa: CASRVGAGLYAYTF

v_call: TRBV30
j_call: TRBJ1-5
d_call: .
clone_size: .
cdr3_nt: TGTGCCTGGAGTGTTACGGGGGGACAGCCCCAGCATTTT
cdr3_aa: CAWSVTGGQPQHF

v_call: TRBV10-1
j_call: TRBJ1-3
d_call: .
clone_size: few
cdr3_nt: TGCGCCAGCAGTGAGTTCTCAGGATCCCTCTCTGGAAACACCATATATTTT
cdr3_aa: CASSEFSGSLSGNTIYF

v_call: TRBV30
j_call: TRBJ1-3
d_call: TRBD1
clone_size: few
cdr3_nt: TGTGCCTGTCAAACCCATACAGGGGGTTCTGGAAACACCATATATTTT
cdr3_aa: CACQTHTGGSGNTIYF

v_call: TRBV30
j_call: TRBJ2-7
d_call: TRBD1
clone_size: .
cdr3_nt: TGTGCCTGGAGTGTCGGAAGGGGGCGCGACGAGCAGTACTTC
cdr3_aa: CAWSVGRGRDEQYF

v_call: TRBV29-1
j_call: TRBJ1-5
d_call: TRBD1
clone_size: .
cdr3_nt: TGCAGCGTGTCAGGGGGCGAGGGTCAGCCCCAGCATTTT
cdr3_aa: CSVSGGEGQPQHF

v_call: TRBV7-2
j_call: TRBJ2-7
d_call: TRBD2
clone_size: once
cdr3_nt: TGTGCCAGCATCGAGGCTAGCGGGAGATTCGAGCAGTACTTC
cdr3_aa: CASIEASGRFEQYF

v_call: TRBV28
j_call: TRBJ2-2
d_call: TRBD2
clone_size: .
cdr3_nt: TGTGCCAGCAGTTCGTCCGGGACTAGCGGGAATCGGGAGCTGTTTTTT
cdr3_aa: CASSSSGTSGNRELFF

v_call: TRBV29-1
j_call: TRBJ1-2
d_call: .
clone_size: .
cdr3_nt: TGCAGCGTTGAACGCCAGGATACTGGCTACACCTTC
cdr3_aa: CSVERQDTGYTF

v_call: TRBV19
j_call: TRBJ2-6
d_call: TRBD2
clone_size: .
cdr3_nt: TGTGCCAGTAGTCCGAAGGCGGGGGCTGGGGCCAACGTCCTGACTTTC
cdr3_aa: CASSPKAGAGANVLTF

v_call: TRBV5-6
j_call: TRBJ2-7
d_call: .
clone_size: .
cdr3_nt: TGTGCCAGCAGCCCCGGTCCTTCGTACGCGCAGTACTTC
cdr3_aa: CASSPGPSYAQYF

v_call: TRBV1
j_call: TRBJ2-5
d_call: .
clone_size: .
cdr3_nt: TGCACCAGCAGCCGAAAGCTAGCGGGGGTTTTAGAGACCCAGTACTTC
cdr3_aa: CTSSRKLAGVLETQYF

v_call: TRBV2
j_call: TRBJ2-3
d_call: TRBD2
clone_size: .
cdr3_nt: TGTGCCAGCAGCTACACGACTAGCGGGAGGGCAGATACGCAGTATTTT
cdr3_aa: CASSYTTSGRADTQYF

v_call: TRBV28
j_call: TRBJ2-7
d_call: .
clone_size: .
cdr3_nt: TGTGCCAGCAGTTTATTTGCCAGGGGGGACGAGCAGTACTTC
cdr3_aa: CASSLFARGDEQYF

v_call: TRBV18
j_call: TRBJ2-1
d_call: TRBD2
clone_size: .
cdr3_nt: TGTGCCAGCTCAACCGGGGGGGCCGCCTACAATGAGCAGTTCTTC
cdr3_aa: CASSTGGAAYNEQFF

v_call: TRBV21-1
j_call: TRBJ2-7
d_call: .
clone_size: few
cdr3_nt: TGTGCCAGCAGCGGGCTAAATAATCCAAACGAGCAGTACTTC
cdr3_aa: CASSGLNNPNEQYF

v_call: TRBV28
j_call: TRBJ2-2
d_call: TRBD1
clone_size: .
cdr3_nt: TGTGCCAGCAGTTTTGGGACAGGTCGCACCGGGGAGCTGTTTTTT
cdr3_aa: CASSFGTGRTGELFF

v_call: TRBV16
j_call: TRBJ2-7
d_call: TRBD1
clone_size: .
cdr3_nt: TGTGCCAGCAGCCAATCGATGGACAGGGGGAACTACGAGCAGTACTTC
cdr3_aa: CASSQSMDRGNYEQYF

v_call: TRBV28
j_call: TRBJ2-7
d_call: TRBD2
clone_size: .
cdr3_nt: TGTGCCAGCAGTTTAAGGACTAGCGGCCACTACGAGCAGTACTTC
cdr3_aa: CASSLRTSGHYEQYF

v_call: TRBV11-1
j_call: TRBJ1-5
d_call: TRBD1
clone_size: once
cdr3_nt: TGTGCCAGCAGCCCCCGACAGGGACAGCCCCAGCATTTT
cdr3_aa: CASSPRQGQPQHF

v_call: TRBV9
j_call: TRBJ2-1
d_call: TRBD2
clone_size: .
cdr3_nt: TGTGCCAGCAGCGTGGTAGCGGGGCTCTCAAATGAGCAGTTCTTC
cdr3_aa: CASSVVAGLSNEQFF

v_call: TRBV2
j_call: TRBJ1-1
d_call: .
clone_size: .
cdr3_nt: TGTGCCAGCATTGCGGTGGGGGGGCACACTGAAGCTTTCTTT
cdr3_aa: CASIAVGGHTEAFF

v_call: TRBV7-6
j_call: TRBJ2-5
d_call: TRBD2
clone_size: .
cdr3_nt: TGTGCCAGCAGCCAATACGGGACTAAAGAGACCCAGTACTTC
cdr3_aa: CASSQYGTKETQYF

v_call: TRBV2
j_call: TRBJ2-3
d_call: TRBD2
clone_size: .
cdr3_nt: TGTGCCATTCCTCGGGGGGGCACAGATACGCAGTATTTT
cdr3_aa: CAIPRGGTDTQYF

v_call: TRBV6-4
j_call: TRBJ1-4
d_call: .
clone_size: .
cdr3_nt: TGTGCCAGCAGTGACTCGGAGTATTCTGAAAAACTGTTTTTT
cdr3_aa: CASSDSEYSEKLFF

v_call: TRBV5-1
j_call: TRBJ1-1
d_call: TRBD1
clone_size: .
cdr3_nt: TGCGCCAGCAGCTTGGGACAGGGGGCTGCGGAAGCTTTCTTT
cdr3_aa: CASSLGQGAAEAFF

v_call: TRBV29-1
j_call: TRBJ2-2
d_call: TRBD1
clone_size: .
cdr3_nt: TGCAGCGTTGAAGAGACTGACAGGGGGATGGTCGGGGAGCTGTTTTTT
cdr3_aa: CSVEETDRGMVGELFF

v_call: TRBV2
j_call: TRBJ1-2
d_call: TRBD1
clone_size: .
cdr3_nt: TGTGCCAGCAGACAAGGACAGGGGAATGGCTACACCTTC
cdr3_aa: CASRQGQGNGYTF

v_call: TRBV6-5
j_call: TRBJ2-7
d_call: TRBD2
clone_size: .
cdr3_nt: TGTGCCAGCAGCCACGGGACTAGCGGACCTTACGAGCAGTACTTC
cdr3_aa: CASSHGTSGPYEQYF

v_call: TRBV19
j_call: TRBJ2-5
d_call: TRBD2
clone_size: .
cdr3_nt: TGTGCCAGTAGTATAGCGGCTAGCGGGAGGGGCGAAGGGGAGACCCAGTACTTC
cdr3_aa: CASSIAASGRGEGETQYF

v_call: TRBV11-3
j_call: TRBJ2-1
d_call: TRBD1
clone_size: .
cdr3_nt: TGTGCCAGCAGCCGATCGGGGACAGGGAAGTTCTTC
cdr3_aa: CASSRSGTGKFF

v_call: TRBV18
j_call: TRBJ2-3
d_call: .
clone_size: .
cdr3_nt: TGTGCCAGCTCACCACCGGGAGTGACCACAGATACGCAGTATTTT
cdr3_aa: CASSPPGVTTDTQYF

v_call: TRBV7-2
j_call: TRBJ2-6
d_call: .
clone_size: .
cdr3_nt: TGTGCCAGCAGCGCCGACAGGTCTGGGGCCAACGTCCTGACTTTC
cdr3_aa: CASSADRSGANVLTF

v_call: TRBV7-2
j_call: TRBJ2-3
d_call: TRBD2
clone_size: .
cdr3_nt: TGTGCCAGCAGCTTATCCGGGACTAGCGGAAGCACAGATACGCAGTATTTT
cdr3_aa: CASSLSGTSGSTDTQYF

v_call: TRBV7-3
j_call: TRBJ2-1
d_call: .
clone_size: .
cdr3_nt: TGTGCCAGCAGCTCGTACGTGACAGGAAACAATGAGCAGTTCTTC
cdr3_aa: CASSSYVTGNNEQFF

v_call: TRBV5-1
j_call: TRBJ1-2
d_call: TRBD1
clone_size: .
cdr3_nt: TGCGCCAGCAGCTTGGTTCCGGGACAGGGAGTTAATGGCTACACCTTC
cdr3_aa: CASSLVPGQGVNGYTF

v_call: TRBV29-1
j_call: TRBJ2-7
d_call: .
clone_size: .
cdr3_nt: TGCAGCGCTTGTGATCGACAGGTTCCCTACGAGCAGTACTTC
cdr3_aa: CSACDRQVPYEQYF